Listed below are T cell receptor beta chains from one sample, sequenced in a study of blood T cell repertoires in COVID-19. The table came from immunoSEQ multiplex PCR; TCRdb's copy has only in-frame clones and leaves some out. The table lists 100,000 to 120,000 clones, 70% to 80% of them singletons. The sequencing input was peripheral blood. The receptor set was obtained from a woman in her sixties or seventies with acute or convalescent COVID-19. Both conserved end residues are part of each CDR3. A D gene is named only where the DNA matches it firmly. Part of the rows lack a size; the others show once, few, many or a class for expanded clones.

13 | TRBJ1-2 | - | - | TRBV10-3 | CAIKMSGTNGYTF | TGTGCCATCAAGATGTCCGGGACAAATGGCTACACCTTC
13 | TRBJ1-5 | TRBD1 | once | TRBV24-1 | CATRGTGNQPQHF | TGTGCCACCAGGGGGACAGGTAATCAGCCCCAGCATTTT
15 | TRBJ2-2 | - | - | TRBV5-1 | CASSLATTNTGELFF | TGCGCCAGCAGCTTGGCCACTACGAACACCGGGGAGCTGTTTTTT
14 | TRBJ1-5 | TRBD1 | - | TRBV19 | CASRKTGAHQPQHF | TGTGCCAGTAGGAAAACAGGGGCCCATCAGCCCCAGCATTTT
14 | TRBJ2-2 | TRBD2 | - | TRBV6-2/TRBV6-3 | CASSKGLAGVVLFF | TGTGCCAGCAGTAAGGGACTAGCGGGGGTTGTGCTGTTTTTT
15 | TRBJ1-1 | - | - | TRBV10-2 | CASSEPPGRGTEAFF | TGCGCCAGCAGTGAGCCTCCGGGCCGGGGGACTGAAGCTTTCTTT
14 | TRBJ1-1 | TRBD1 | - | TRBV25-1 | CATTKGGYDTEAFF | TGTGCCACAACTAAAGGGGGCTATGACACTGAAGCTTTCTTT
13 | TRBJ2-5 | TRBD2 | - | TRBV19 | CASATSGQETQYF | TGTGCCAGTGCGACTAGCGGCCAAGAGACCCAGTACTTC
17 | TRBJ2-4 | - | once | TRBV19 | CASSDSGQGITKNIQYF | TGTGCCAGTAGTGATTCAGGGCAGGGTATAACCAAAAACATTCAGTACTTC
11 | TRBJ1-1 | - | - | TRBV7-9 | CASSLRGEAFF | TGTGCCAGCAGCCTTCGGGGGGAAGCTTTCTTT
15 | TRBJ2-7 | TRBD1 | - | TRBV6-5 | CASSLGTGRTYEQYF | TGTGCCAGCAGCTTAGGGACAGGTCGAACCTACGAGCAGTACTTC
14 | TRBJ2-7 | - | - | TRBV2 | CASRSQGTHYEQYF | TGTGCCAGCAGAAGTCAGGGGACACACTACGAGCAGTACTTC
12 | TRBJ2-7 | - | - | TRBV6-4 | CASSDLSYEQYF | TGTGCCAGCAGTGACCTTTCCTACGAGCAGTACTTC
15 | TRBJ1-6 | TRBD1 | - | TRBV5-5 | CASSLNTGGNRPLHF | TGTGCCAGCAGCTTGAATACAGGGGGTAACCGACCCCTCCACTTT
16 | TRBJ2-3 | TRBD2 | - | TRBV19 | CASSIPNSGGRDTPYF | TGTGCCAGTAGTATACCGAATTCGGGGGGGCGGGATACGCCTTATTTT
13 | TRBJ1-1 | - | few | TRBV6-5 | CASSSEGNTEAFF | TGTGCCAGCAGTTCCGAGGGGAACACTGAAGCTTTCTTT
14 | TRBJ1-6 | - | - | TRBV4-1 | CASSQSTRAGALHF | TGCGCCAGCAGCCAGTCGACCAGGGCAGGGGCCCTCCACTTT
15 | TRBJ2-1 | TRBD1 | few | TRBV10-1 | CASSPGTGGRNEQFF | TGCGCCAGCAGCCCCGGGACAGGGGGGAGGAATGAGCAGTTCTTC
14 | TRBJ2-2 | TRBD1 | - | TRBV28 | CASTGTANTGELFF | TGTGCCAGCACGGGGACAGCCAACACCGGGGAGCTGTTTTTT
15 | TRBJ1-2 | - | - | TRBV5-8 | CASSLVGFPSGGYTF | TGTGCCAGCAGCTTAGTGGGATTTCCATCGGGGGGCTACACCTTC
17 | TRBJ2-3 | TRBD2 | - | TRBV7-2 | CASSYGTSGGAIDTQYF | TGTGCCAGCAGCTACGGGACTAGCGGGGGGGCGATCGATACGCAGTATTTT
14 | TRBJ1-1 | TRBD1 | few | TRBV2 | CASSPGGAGTEAFF | TGTGCCAGCAGCCCAGGGGGCGCGGGCACTGAAGCTTTCTTT
17 | TRBJ2-3 | - | few | TRBV6-1 | CASSEVPGGGFTDTQYF | TGTGCCAGCAGTGAGGTCCCGGGGGGCGGGTTCACAGATACGCAGTATTTT
14 | TRBJ1-5 | TRBD1 | - | TRBV2 | CASQNDRGNQPQHF | TGTGCCAGCCAGAATGACAGGGGAAATCAGCCCCAGCATTTT
15 | TRBJ2-1 | TRBD1 | - | TRBV5-6 | CASSFKQGANNEQFF | TGTGCCAGCAGTTTTAAACAGGGGGCTAACAATGAGCAGTTCTTC
19 | TRBJ2-4 | - | once | TRBV5-5 | CASSLREQSGLLAKNIQYF | TGTGCCAGCAGCTTGCGAGAGCAGTCAGGCTTACTAGCCAAAAACATTCAGTACTTC
14 | TRBJ2-5 | TRBD2 | - | TRBV28 | CASRSGGRQETQYF | TGTGCCAGCAGGAGCGGGGGACGACAAGAGACCCAGTACTTC
15 | TRBJ1-1 | - | - | TRBV28 | CASSFPPTGGTEAFF | TGTGCCAGCAGTTTCCCTCCGACGGGGGGTACTGAAGCTTTCTTT
13 | TRBJ1-3 | - | few | TRBV3-1/TRBV3-2 | CASSQGPGNTIYF | TGTGCCAGCAGCCAAGGTCCAGGAAACACCATATATTTT
17 | TRBJ1-3 | - | - | TRBV7-6 | CASSLEGRVYSGNTIYF | TGTGCCAGCAGCTTGGAGGGCAGGGTCTACTCTGGAAACACCATATATTTT
14 | TRBJ2-7 | - | - | TRBV9 | CASSVIPGPYEQYF | TGTGCCAGCAGCGTAATCCCAGGTCCCTACGAGCAGTACTTC
11 | TRBJ2-1 | - | few | TRBV2 | CASIFHNEQFF | TGTGCCAGCATCTTCCACAATGAGCAGTTCTTC
13 | TRBJ2-7 | TRBD1 | - | TRBV11-2 | CASRYGTGAEQYF | TGTGCCAGCAGGTACGGGACAGGGGCCGAGCAGTACTTC
15 | TRBJ2-7 | TRBD2 | - | TRBV30 | CAWSGRTPGGYEQYF | TGTGCCTGGAGTGGGAGGACCCCGGGGGGATACGAGCAGTACTTC
14 | TRBJ1-3 | TRBD1 | - | TRBV19 | CATGTGISGNTIYF | TGTGCCACTGGGACAGGGATCTCTGGAAACACCATATATTTT
15 | TRBJ2-3 | - | - | TRBV5-1 | CASTRAGERTDTQYF | TGCGCCAGCACTCGGGCAGGGGAGCGCACAGATACGCAGTATTTT
18 | TRBJ2-5 | TRBD2 | once | TRBV3-1/TRBV3-2 | CASSQDRVASGGLETQYF | TGTGCCAGCAGCCAAGATAGGGTGGCTAGCGGGGGTTTGGAGACCCAGTACTTC
14 | TRBJ1-2 | TRBD1 | - | TRBV3-1/TRBV3-2 | CASSGQGDYDGYTF | TGTGCCAGCAGCGGACAGGGGGACTATGATGGCTACACCTTC
12 | TRBJ2-7 | - | - | TRBV14 | CASSQDHFEQYF | TGTGCCAGCAGCCAAGATCATTTTGAGCAGTACTTC
14 | TRBJ1-6 | - | few | TRBV28 | CASSPGIPNSPLHF | TGTGCCAGCAGCCCAGGGATTCCTAATTCACCCCTCCACTTT
16 | TRBJ1-2 | TRBD1 | - | TRBV24-1 | CATSDSGTGIGYGYTF | TGTGCCACCAGTGATTCCGGGACAGGGATCGGTTATGGCTACACCTTC
15 | TRBJ1-4 | - | - | TRBV5-8 | CASSLQGLTNEKLFF | TGTGCCAGCAGCTTACAGGGATTAACTAATGAAAAACTGTTTTTT
15 | TRBJ1-3 | - | few | TRBV15 | CATSRHRGSGDTIYF | TGTGCCACCAGCAGACACCGAGGGAGCGGAGACACCATATATTTT
14 | TRBJ1-2 | TRBD1 | - | TRBV7-2 | CASSFRQGAEGYTF | TGTGCCAGCAGCTTCCGACAGGGAGCGGAGGGCTACACCTTC
14 | TRBJ2-5 | - | - | TRBV24-1 | CATSVTGSIGTQYF | TGTGCCACCAGTGTCACAGGGTCAATAGGCACCCAGTACTTC
14 | TRBJ2-1 | - | few | TRBV5-1 | CASSTNSRYNEQFF | TGCGCCAGCTCGACAAACTCACGCTACAATGAGCAGTTCTTC
14 | TRBJ1-1 | - | - | TRBV5-5 | CASSPHGPNTEAFF | TGTGCCAGCAGCCCCCATGGGCCGAACACTGAAGCTTTCTTT
14 | TRBJ2-7 | - | - | TRBV6-2/TRBV6-3 | CASSYPTAPYEQYF | TGTGCCAGCAGTTACCCGACAGCCCCCTACGAGCAGTACTTC
16 | TRBJ1-2 | - | - | TRBV3-1/TRBV3-2 | CASSQDNLGRGYGYTF | TGTGCCAGCAGCCAAGATAACTTAGGCAGGGGTTATGGCTACACCTTC
14 | TRBJ2-7 | TRBD2 | once | TRBV24-1 | CATSDSSGSYEQYF | TGTGCCACCAGTGACTCTAGCGGGAGCTACGAGCAGTACTTC
13 | TRBJ1-6 | - | - | TRBV10-1 | CASSETAWSPLHF | TGCGCCAGCAGTGAGACTGCCTGGTCACCCCTCCACTTT
14 | TRBJ1-3 | TRBD1 | few | TRBV5-1 | CASSEQGSGNTIYF | TGCGCCAGCAGTGAACAGGGGTCAGGAAACACCATATATTTT
15 | TRBJ2-7 | - | - | TRBV19 | CASSTTSGPAGEQYF | TGTGCCAGTAGTACGACGTCCGGTCCCGCGGGCGAGCAGTACTTC
13 | TRBJ1-2 | - | - | TRBV3-1/TRBV3-2 | CASSRGDNYGYTF | TGTGCCAGCAGCCGGGGCGATAACTATGGCTACACCTTC
16 | TRBJ1-6 | TRBD1 | - | TRBV27 | CASRSSGTGLYSPLHF | TGTGCCAGCCGTTCCTCCGGGACAGGGTTATACTCACCCCTCCACTTT
15 | TRBJ1-4 | TRBD1 | - | TRBV9 | CASSVGTGGGEKLFF | TGTGCCAGCAGCGTAGGAACAGGGGGAGGTGAAAAACTGTTTTTT
13 | TRBJ1-6 | - | - | TRBV5-1 | CASYDSSGSPLHF | TGCGCCAGCTACGACAGTTCAGGTTCACCCCTCCACTTT